This T cell receptor (beta chain) was captured by sequencing in a study of radiation and T cells in renal cell carcinoma. The time point: blood 4 weeks post-SBRT, at nephrectomy. The treatment here: 15 Gy SBRT to primary tumor, nephrectomy 4 weeks later. Serial blood draws occurred at baseline and 2 and 4 weeks post-SBRT. As for this clone: The antigen remains undetermined.

V lost 5 bases, J lost 5 bases, and 4 bases lay in between. This CDR3 is built from 11 residues. In germline, CDR1 is SGHTA, CDR2 FQGNSA. The repertoire was sequenced with immunoSEQ multiplex PCR; TCRdb's copy has only in-frame clones and lacks some. The sample has 130,000 to 150,000 clones, less than 90% seen once. General observations from the study: In blood, top tumor clones expanded by 2 weeks, shrinking by 4. Without pretreatment biopsies, baseline tumor clonotype presence was undetermined.

The receptor's source is a woman aged 45 to 65 with renal cell carcinoma. V usage is TRBV7-2 and J usage is TRBJ2-1; D remains unclear. Sequenced here: blood, sampled from a patient whose treatment included radiotherapy and nephrectomy. The CDR3 spells CASSLDNEQFF. The CDR3 bases are TGTGCCAGCAGCCTCGACAATGAGCAGTTCTTC.